This T cell receptor beta chain was profiled in a study of blood T cell repertoires in COVID-19. The overall study: The analysed material was cDNA or gDNA that came from T cells, B-cell-depleted T cells, or PBMCs.

V was pared by 0 bases and J by 1 base, with 8 bases between. CDR1 and CDR2 (germline): LGHDT, YNNKEL (reference sequence). The length of the CDR3 is 15 residues. Sequencing used immunoSEQ multiplex PCR; TCRdb keeps in-frame clones, though not all of them. The table lists 250,000 to 350,000 clones, around 90% of them singletons. Material: peripheral blood. The source of this sequence is a woman younger than 45 with COVID-19, enrolled during active disease. The chain combines TRBV3-1 (or the pseudogene TRBV3-2) with TRBJ2-3; D perhaps matches TRBD1 (6 bases). The CDR3 here is CASSQDNRGTDTQYF. CDR3 nucleotides: TGTGCCAGCAGCCAAGATAACAGGGGCACAGATACGCAGTATTTT.